This entry lists 5 T cell receptor beta chains sequenced from one sample in a study of T cell responses to AZD1222 COVID-19 vaccine (dated by TCRdb to 2020 to 2022). Libraries were made using the immunoSEQ multiplex PCR assay. As stored in TCRdb, this immuneACCESS dataset retains in-frame rearrangements with V and J assigned. A fraction of the clones does not appear; measured against another copy, unresolved V genes explain less than half of the discrepancy, and the remainder lacks a known reason. Across this sample there are about 120,000 clones, with roughly nine tenths seen only once. About 1.4% of the sample goes to the ten largest clones. Taken with the paper, the label for time point translates to: about 28 days (+/-7) after the second vaccine dose. Sequencing used peripheral blood, obtained 28 days after the second AZD1222 dose. These receptors were collected from an adult who received the AZD1222 COVID-19 vaccine.

The chain recombines TRBV28 with TRBJ1-2; no firm D call. V was clipped by 3 bases and J by 0 bases, with 5 bases between them. Germline V gene data show CDR1 as MDHEN and CDR2 as SYDVKM. The CDR3 extends over 13 amino acids. The CDR3: CASSLSTNYGYTF. The CDR3 region has the DNA TGTGCCAGCAGTTTGAGCACTAACTATGGCTACACCTTC.

The V and J genes are TRBV10-3 and TRBJ2-5; D might be TRBD2 (5 bases). V gave up 2 bases and J gave up 4 bases, with 17 bases separating them. Germline V gene data show CDR1 as ENHRY and CDR2 as SYGVKD. This CDR3 contains 16 residues. The CDR3 spells CAISEKEVLKRETQYF. The CDR3 bases are TGTGCCATCAGTGAGAAGGAGGTTCTAAAGAGAGAGACCCAGTACTTC.

This chain links TRBV27 with TRBJ2-1; 12 bases fit TRBD2. Unmatched junction bases numbered 4, after V lost 4 bases and J lost 3 bases. Germline values: CDR1 MNHEY, CDR2 SMNVEV (reference sequence). The CDR3 is 16 amino acids. This CDR3 reads CASSSGTSGLYNEQFF. As DNA, the CDR3 is TGTGCCAGCAGTTCCGGGACTAGCGGGCTCTACAATGAGCAGTTCTTC.

The chain employs TRBV6-5 and TRBJ1-1, with no clear D. This CDR3 spans 12 amino acids. Germline values: CDR1 MNHEY, CDR2 SVGAGI. Trimming pared 10 bases from V and 2 bases from J, leaving 11 bases between. The CDR3 sequence: CATHVNNTEAFF. The CDR3 bases are TGTGCCACCCACGTCAACAACACTGAAGCTTTCTTT.

The J gene is TRBJ2-1, the V gene TRBV4-2; 7 positions match TRBD2. V gave up 0 bases and J gave up 1 base; unmatched junction bases: 6. Germline loops: CDR1 LGHNA, CDR2 YNFKEQ. The CDR3 contains 17 residues. For the CDR3, the DNA is TGTGCCAGCAGCCAAGAAAAGCGGGACGTGTCCTACAATGAGCAGTTCTTC. It codes for CASSQEKRDVSYNEQFF.